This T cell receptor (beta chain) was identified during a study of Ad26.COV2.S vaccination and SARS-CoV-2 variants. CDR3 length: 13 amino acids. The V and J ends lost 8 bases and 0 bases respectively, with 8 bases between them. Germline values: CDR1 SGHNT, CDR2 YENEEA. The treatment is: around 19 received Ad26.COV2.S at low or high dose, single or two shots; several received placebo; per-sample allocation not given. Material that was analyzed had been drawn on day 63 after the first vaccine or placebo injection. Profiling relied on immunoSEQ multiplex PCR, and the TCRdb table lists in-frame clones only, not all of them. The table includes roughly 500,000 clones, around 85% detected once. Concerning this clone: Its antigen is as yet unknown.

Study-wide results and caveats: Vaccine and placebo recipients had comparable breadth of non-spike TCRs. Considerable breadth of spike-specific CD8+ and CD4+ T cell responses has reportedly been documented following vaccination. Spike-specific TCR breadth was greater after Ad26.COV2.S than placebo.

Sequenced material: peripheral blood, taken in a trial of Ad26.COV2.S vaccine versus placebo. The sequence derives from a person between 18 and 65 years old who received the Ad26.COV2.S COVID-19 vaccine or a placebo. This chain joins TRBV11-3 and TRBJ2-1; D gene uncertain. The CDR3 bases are TGTGCCAGCGCACGAGACTCCTACAATGAGCAGTTCTTC. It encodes CASARDSYNEQFF.